This paragraph reports one T cell receptor beta chain. The record originates from a study of PD-1 blockade in classical Hodgkin lymphoma. The protocol was immunoSEQ multiplex PCR, while the TCRdb copy is restricted to in-frame clones and leaves out a portion. The sample consists of approximately 61,000 clones, around 90% of them appearing once. Time point reported: cycle 4 day 1 (C4D1), after five to seven weeks of nivolumab. Following autologous stem cell transplantation, relapse occurred in every patient, and exposure to brentuximab vedotin varied. The germline gives CDR1 MDHEN, CDR2 SYDVKM. V was cut by 6 bases and J by 5 bases, with 19 bases left in between. The CDR3 totals 15 residues.

The rearrangement uses TRBV28 and TRBJ1-2, with a possible D match to TRBD1 (5 bases). The source is a human donor with classical Hodgkin lymphoma. This specimen was peripheral blood mononuclear cells (PBMCs), taken before the fourth cycle of nivolumab. The CDR3 sequence: CASRLSGGWAYGYTF. The CDR3, as DNA: TGTGCCAGCAGGTTAAGTGGGGGTTGGGCGTATGGCTACACCTTC.